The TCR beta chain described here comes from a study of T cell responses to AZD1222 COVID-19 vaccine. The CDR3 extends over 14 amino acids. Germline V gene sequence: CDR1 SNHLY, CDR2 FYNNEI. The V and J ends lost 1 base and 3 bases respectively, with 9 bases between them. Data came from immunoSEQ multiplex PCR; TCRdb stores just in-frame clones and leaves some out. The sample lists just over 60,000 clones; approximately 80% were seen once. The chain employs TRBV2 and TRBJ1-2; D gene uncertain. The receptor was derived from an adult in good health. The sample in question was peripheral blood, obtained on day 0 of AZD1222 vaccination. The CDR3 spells CASSEGEFDYGYTF. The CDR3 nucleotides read TGTGCCAGCAGTGAAGGGGAATTTGACTATGGCTACACCTTC. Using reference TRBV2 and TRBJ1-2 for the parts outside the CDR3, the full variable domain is EPEVTQTPSHQVTQMGQEVILRCVPISNHLYFYWYRQILGQKVEFLVSFYNNEISEKSEIFDDQFSVERPDGSNFTLKIRSTKLEDSAMYFCASSEGEFDYGYTFGSGTRLTVV.